Listed below are T cell receptor beta chains from one sample, sequenced in a study of T cells in Graves' hyperthyroidism and ophthalmopathy. TCRdb analysed the multiplex PCR reads with MiXCR anew, one entry per CDR3 protein. The data contain more than 300,000 distinct CDR3 sequences, around 14% of them singletons. The sample taken for sequencing was blood. The receptors stem from a woman aged 55-75 years with Graves' hyperthyroidism. Both conserved end residues are part of each CDR3. D genes are given only for firm matches. Size tells how often a clone was seen (once, few, many) or the class of an expanded clone, and some rows leave it out.

>TRBV19|many|TRBJ1-1|-
CASRSTIAVGREAFF
TGTGCCAGTAGATCCACGATTGCTGTGGGGCGTGAAGCTTTCTTT
>TRBV28|many|TRBJ1-6|TRBD1
CASSVTGTGTDSPLHF
TGTGCCAGCAGTGTGACCGGGACAGGGACGGATTCACCCCTCCACTTT
>TRBV27|many|TRBJ2-5|TRBD2
CASSLVLAGGETQYF
TGTGCCAGCAGTTTAGTACTAGCGGGAGGAGAGACCCAGTACTTC
>TRBV9|many|TRBJ2-5|TRBD1
CASSQQTGWQTQYF
TGTGCCAGCAGCCAGCAGACAGGGTGGCAGACCCAGTACTTC
>TRBV30|-|TRBJ1-4|-
CAWNTGATNEKLFF
TGTGCCTGGAATACGGGAGCAACTAATGAAAAACTGTTTTTT
>TRBV3-1|few|TRBJ1-2|-
CASSQAKGGLIFNYGYTF
TGTGCCAGCAGCCAAGCCAAAGGGGGGCTCATCTTTAACTATGGCTACACCTTC
>TRBV24-1|-|TRBJ2-5|-
CATSDETQYF
TGTGCCACCAGTGATGAGACCCAGTACTTC
>TRBV9|-|TRBJ2-3|-
CASSAQFDTQYF
TGTGCCAGCAGCGCCCAATTCGATACGCAGTATTTT
>TRBV5-6|many|TRBJ1-2|TRBD1
CASSRDSAVYGYTF
TGTGCCAGCAGCCGGGACAGCGCTGTCTATGGCTACACCTTC
>TRBV5-6|-|TRBJ2-7|TRBD1
CASSSAEGGWYEQYF
TGTGCCAGCAGCTCCGCCGAAGGGGGCTGGTACGAGCAGTACTTC
>TRBV20-1|many|TRBJ1-2|TRBD1
CSAREIDRGPKINYGYTF
TGCAGTGCTAGAGAAATCGACAGGGGACCTAAAATTAACTATGGCTACACCTTC
>TRBV19|few|TRBJ2-3|-
CASHGSIGTDTQYF
TGTGCCAGTCACGGGAGTATCGGCACAGATACGCAGTATTTT
>TRBV29-1|many|TRBJ1-2|TRBD1
CSVVSPRQGRGYGYTF
TGCAGCGTTGTATCCCCCCGACAGGGACGGGGTTATGGCTACACCTTC
>TRBV28|-|TRBJ2-5|TRBD2
CASSFPLAGGRETQYF
TGTGCCAGCAGTTTTCCCCTAGCGGGAGGGCGAGAGACCCAGTACTTC
>TRBV13|few|TRBJ2-5|-
CASSTGSYARAQYF
TGTGCCAGCAGCACAGGTTCCTACGCCAGGGCCCAGTACTTC
>TRBV3-1|many|TRBJ2-7|-
CASSQDLNSIYEQYF
TGTGCCAGCAGCCAAGATTTAAACAGTATCTACGAGCAGTACTTC
>TRBV10-3|many|TRBJ2-3|-
CAISESGTDTQYF
TGTGCCATCAGTGAGTCAGGGACAGATACGCAGTATTTT
>TRBV3-1|many|TRBJ2-1|TRBD2
CASSLGLAGNEQFF
TGTGCCAGCAGCTTAGGACTAGCGGGCAATGAGCAGTTCTTC
>TRBV20-1|-|TRBJ2-4|-
CSARGGGDIQCF
TGCAGTGCTAGAGGCGGTGGGGACATTCAGTGCTTC
>TRBV7-3|many|TRBJ2-5|TRBD1
CASSAQGARETQYF
TGTGCCAGCAGCGCCCAGGGGGCGAGAGAGACCCAGTACTTC
>TRBV7-9|many|TRBJ2-6|TRBD1
CASSPSDRGGNVLTF
TGTGCCAGCAGCCCGTCGGACAGGGGAGGCAACGTCCTGACTTTC
>TRBV5-1|few|TRBJ1-3|-
CASSSQGTFSGNTIYF
TGCGCCAGCAGCTCACAGGGAACCTTCTCTGGAAACACCATATATTTT
>TRBV18|many|TRBJ2-5|TRBD1
CASSRQGWQETQYF
TGTGCCAGCTCTAGACAGGGCTGGCAAGAGACCCAGTACTTC
>TRBV28|many|TRBJ2-1|TRBD2
CASSSTWVTSGRSSYNEQFF
TGTGCCAGCAGTTCTACGTGGGTGACTAGCGGGAGAAGCTCCTACAATGAGCAGTTCTTC
>TRBV2|many|TRBJ1-5|-
CASSDTRDLRQFNQPQHF
TGTGCCAGCAGTGACACCCGAGACCTTCGACAGTTCAATCAGCCCCAGCATTTT
>TRBV24-1|-|TRBJ2-5|-
CATRLTRISETQYF
TGTGCCACCAGACTGACTAGGATATCGGAGACCCAGTACTTC
>TRBV30|many|TRBJ2-3|TRBD2
CAWSALGLASTDTQYF
TGTGCCTGGAGTGCCTTGGGACTAGCTAGCACAGATACGCAGTATTTT
>TRBV6-1|few|TRBJ2-6|-
CASNGAPRLAGANVLTF
TGTGCCAGCAATGGGGCCCCCAGACTAGCTGGGGCCAACGTCCTGACTTTC
>TRBV2|many|TRBJ1-1|-
CASSEFADGLNTEAFF
TGTGCCAGCAGTGAATTCGCAGACGGGTTGAACACTGAAGCTTTCTTT
>TRBV29-1|many|TRBJ2-3|TRBD2
CSASGLAGGAGHTDTQYF
TGCAGCGCCTCGGGACTAGCGGGAGGAGCTGGCCACACAGATACGCAGTATTTT
>TRBV12-3/TRBV12-4|many|TRBJ1-2|-
CASMWQGRDYGYTF
TGTGCCAGCATGTGGCAGGGGAGAGACTATGGCTACACCTTC
>TRBV3-1|many|TRBJ2-1|-
CASSLGVWEQFF
TGTGCCAGCAGCCTAGGGGTGTGGGAGCAGTTCTTC
>TRBV11-2|many|TRBJ2-1|-
CASRGARDEQFF
TGTGCCAGCAGGGGGGCTAGGGATGAGCAGTTCTTC
>TRBV19|-|TRBJ1-1|-
CASFDRKRGNTEAFF
TGTGCCAGTTTCGACAGGAAAAGGGGGAACACTGAAGCTTTCTTT
>TRBV20-1|-|TRBJ2-2|-
CSARVARRGWSGELFF
TGCAGTGCTAGGGTAGCCCGCAGGGGATGGTCCGGGGAGCTGTTTTTT
>TRBV29-1|many|TRBJ2-5|TRBD1
CSAPVQGAGETQYF
TGCAGCGCCCCGGTGCAGGGGGCTGGGGAGACCCAGTACTTC
>TRBV12-3/TRBV12-4|many|TRBJ1-2|-
CASSSSGTHGYTF
TGTGCCAGCAGTTCCTCCGGGACACATGGCTACACCTTC
>TRBV7-9|many|TRBJ2-7|TRBD2
CASSWLAGPYEQYF
TGTGCCAGCAGCTGGCTAGCGGGACCCTACGAGCAGTACTTC
>TRBV15|many|TRBJ1-2|TRBD1
CATSRDQGADYGYTF
TGTGCCACCAGCAGAGACCAGGGGGCAGACTATGGCTACACCTTC
>TRBV28|-|TRBJ1-2|-
CASSLWAQEQGDGYTF
TGTGCCAGCAGTTTATGGGCGCAAGAACAGGGAGATGGCTACACCTTC